One and the same sample provided the 6 T cell receptor beta chains below, sequenced in a study of shared clonotypes between healthy human individuals. The table came from immunoSEQ multiplex PCR; TCRdb's copy has only in-frame clones and leaves some out. The repertoire holds about 820,000 clones, 80% to 95% seen once, with about 25% in the top ten. Naive CD8 cells, CD45RO-negative and positively selected for CCR7, excluded terminally differentiated effector memory CD45RA+ cells. Source material: naive CD8+ T cells sorted from blood. These receptors were taken from a man aged 30 to 45 in good health.

The V call is TRBV10-1, the J call TRBJ2-7; no reliable D call. Per the germline V gene, CDR1 is WNHNN and CDR2 is SYGVQD (reference sequence). This CDR3 is built from 13 residues. Trimming pared 0 bases from V and 5 bases from J, leaving 8 bases between. CDR3 sequence (DNA): TGCGCCAGCAGTGAGTCGACTTGGGACGAGCAGTACTTC. Translation gives CASSESTWDEQYF.

The chain links TRBV7-9 to TRBJ2-7; D gene ambiguous. This CDR3 is built from 13 residues. Germline V lookup: CDR1 SEHNR, CDR2 FQNEAQ (reference sequence). The V gene lost 4 bases and the J gene lost 3 bases, with 10 bases spanning the gap. The CDR3 here is CASSSDMGYEQYF. The CDR3 bases are TGTGCCAGCAGCTCTGACATGGGCTACGAGCAGTACTTC. Drawing the rest from reference TRBV7-9 and TRBJ2-7, the complete variable domain is DTGVSQNPRHKITKRGQNVTFRCDPISEHNRLYWYRQTLGQGPEFLTYFQNEAQLEKSRLLSDRFSAERPKGSFSTLEIQRTEQGDSAMYLCASSSDMGYEQYFGPGTRLTVT.

The rearrangement joins TRBV27 to TRBJ2-7; 7 bases map to TRBD1. The CDR3 is made up of 15 amino acids. From germline, CDR1 is MNHEY and CDR2 SMNVEV (reference sequence). V gave up 5 bases and J gave up 0 bases; unmatched junction bases: 7. CDR3 amino acids: CASSPTGTSSYEQYF. The DNA of the CDR3 is TGTGCCAGCAGTCCGACAGGGACCAGCTCCTACGAGCAGTACTTC.

This sequence joins TRBV28 and TRBJ2-7; 9 bases are a match to TRBD2. Germline trimming cut 6 bases from V and 9 bases from J; bases unmatched to any gene: 18. Germline CDR1 and CDR2: MDHEN and SYDVKM. CDR3 length equals 16 residues. This chain's CDR3 is CASRPTGTSWSAGQYF. CDR3 DNA: TGTGCCAGCAGACCGACCGGGACTAGCTGGTCGGCTGGGCAGTACTTC.

The sample holds one count of this clone. The chain joins TRBV29-1 to TRBJ2-5; 8 positions agree with TRBD1. V trimming: 4 bases; J trimming: 2 bases; junction bases outside the gene matches: 6. Looked up from germline, CDR1 is SQVTM and CDR2 is ANQGSEA. The CDR3 is made up of 14 amino acids. The chain's CDR3 is CSVVGGQGQETQYF. The CDR3 region has the DNA TGCAGCGTTGTAGGTGGACAGGGACAAGAGACCCAGTACTTC.

The V call is TRBV18, the J call TRBJ2-1, with 9 bases fitting TRBD2. V lost 3 bases, J lost 5 bases, and 8 bases stayed unmatched. Germline CDR1 KGHSH, CDR2 LQKENI. This CDR3 has 16 amino acids. The CDR3 region is CASSPDRTSVHNEQFF. The CDR3 DNA is TGTGCCAGCTCACCGGATCGGACTAGCGTCCACAATGAGCAGTTCTTC.